This record covers a single T cell receptor (beta chain). The sample is drawn from a study of technical replicates of blood from a few donors. TCRdb keeps only in-frame clones here, not all; method: immunoSEQ multiplex PCR. This table holds 85,000 to 100,000 clones, 80% to 95% found once. The germline V gene has CDR1 DFQATT and CDR2 SNEGSKA (reference sequence). The CDR3 covers 11 residues. The V and J ends lost 0 bases and 5 bases respectively, with 5 bases between them. The TCR was taken from a human donor in good health. The V gene is TRBV20-1, the J gene TRBJ2-7, with D unresolved. Sequenced input: T cells isolated from PBMCs. The CDR3 DNA sequence: TGCAGTGCTAGAGATGACAACGAGCAGTACTTC. Encoded protein: CSARDDNEQYF.